This T cell receptor (beta chain) was observed in a study of cytomegalovirus exposure and HLA in healthy donors. With respect to this clone: The antigen remains unidentified.

Vbeta (60) and Jbeta (13) primers were used in the PCR. Per the authors' pipeline: Among the unique TCR beta chains that a later analysis counted, roughly 80 million in all, about 11 million were shared. Measured with immunoSEQ multiplex PCR; TCRdb has only the in-frame clones, and not every one. V, J and clone size are those of that table, while D and trimming were read from the DNA. The sample has some 89,000 clones; around three quarters are singletons. Broader study findings: Earlier analysis found most TCR beta V segments productive about 90% or about 30% of the time.

J was trimmed by 7 bases and V by 6 bases; bases with no gene match: 6. The CDR3 is 14 amino acids. Per germline, CDR1 WSHSY and CDR2 SAAADI. The clonotype comes from a man aged 60-69 years in good health and CMV-seronegative. The chain employs TRBV10-2 and TRBJ1-6; 7 nucleotides line up with TRBD1. The sequenced sample consisted of PBMCs. CDR3 sequence (DNA): TGCGCCAGCAGCCGACAGGGTCGCAATTCACCCCTCCACTTT. This encodes CASSRQGRNSPLHF.